This T cell receptor (beta chain) was identified in a study of T cell responses to AZD1222 COVID-19 vaccine. Whole-study results and caveats: Reportedly, nearly half of unique spike TCRs recognized epitopes outside B.1.351/B.1.1.7 mutations.

Measured with immunoSEQ multiplex PCR; TCRdb has only the in-frame clones, and not every one. Here the sample spans about 130,000 clones, roughly nine tenths being singletons. In regard to this clone: Its specificity is not known.

Sequenced material: peripheral blood, taken 28 days after the second AZD1222 dose. The clonotype comes from an adult who received the AZD1222 COVID-19 vaccine.

The CDR3 spells CASSVTDPSPLHF. The CDR3 DNA follows: TGTGCCAGCAGTGTGACAGATCCTTCACCCCTCCACTTT. This chain connects TRBV12-3 or TRBV12-4 to TRBJ1-6, with D tentatively TRBD1 (5 bases). This CDR3 comprises 13 residues. Trimming removed 5 bases at V and 9 bases at J, with 11 bases between.